This T cell receptor (beta chain) was sequenced in a study of T cells in Graves' hyperthyroidism and ophthalmopathy. Study-level points and caveats: In blood, most of the thyroid clonotypes expanded above 0.001 were also present. Ophthalmopathy was told apart from stable hyperthyroidism by a 13 V-J model.

Patients between 18 and 65 years old had hyperthyroidism, newly diagnosed and lasting under 2 months. Diagnoses were established using clinical symptoms, serum thyroxine and TRAb, thyroid ultrasound and orbital computed tomography. Points on this clonotype: What it recognizes is unknown.

Amplified TCR beta CDR3 regions came from RNA transcripts. First-round RT-PCR of the TCR CDR3 relied on the HTBI primer set. TCRdb re-called the multiplex PCR reads through MiXCR, storing one row per CDR3 protein. The data show approximately 590,000 distinct CDR3 sequences, with about half seen just once and 8.2% held by the top ten. Material for sequencing was peripheral blood or thyroid tissue (not recorded which). The sequence came from a woman younger than 30 with Graves' hyperthyroidism.

CDR3 loop: CATRVAYNQPQHF. CDR3 sequence (DNA): TGTGCCACCAGGGTGGCCTATAATCAGCCCCAGCATTTT. The chain links TRBV24-1 to TRBJ1-5, with D hard to call. This CDR3 contains 13 residues. Germline loops: CDR1 KGHDR, CDR2 SFDVKD. V lost 7 bases, J lost 4 bases, and 10 bases lay in between.